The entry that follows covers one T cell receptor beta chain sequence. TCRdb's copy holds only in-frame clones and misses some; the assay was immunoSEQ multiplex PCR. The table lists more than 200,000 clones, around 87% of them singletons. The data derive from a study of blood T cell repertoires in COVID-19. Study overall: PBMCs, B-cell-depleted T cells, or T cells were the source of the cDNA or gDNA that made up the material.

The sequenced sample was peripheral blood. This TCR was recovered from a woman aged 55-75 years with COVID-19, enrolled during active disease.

The CDR3 loop reads CASSERAVSAYNEQFF. For the CDR3, the DNA is TGTGCCAGCAGTGAGCGGGCGGTTAGTGCCTACAATGAGCAGTTCTTC. The rearrangement joins TRBV2 to TRBJ2-1; possible D gene TRBD2, 5 bases. Germline CDR1 and CDR2: SNHLY and FYNNEI. This CDR3 has 16 residues. Trimming removed 3 bases at V and 2 bases at J, with 14 bases between.